One sample yielded the 20 T cell receptor beta chains listed below, sequenced in a study of CD8 T cells in ankylosing spondylitis. TCRdb reprocessed the 5' RACE reads with MiXCR, giving one entry per CDR3 protein. The table lists about 160,000 distinct CDR3 sequences, 15% to 20% of them singletons, with under 9% in the top ten. The material sequenced was blood, either unsorted or a sorted T cell fraction (not recorded which). All receptors derive from a male donor with ankylosing spondylitis or in good health (not recorded which).

The chain has TRBV29-1 and TRBJ2-1; 7 nucleotides match TRBD2. V trimming: 7 bases; J trimming: 8 bases; junction bases outside the gene matches: 11. The CDR3 runs 13 residues. Germline V gene data show CDR1 as SQVTM and CDR2 as ANQGSEA. The CDR3 region has the DNA TGCAGCGCAGGGTGGGGGAGGGGCGATGAGCAGTTCTTC. Translated: CSAGWGRGDEQFF.

As for this clonotype: A much larger clonotype is one base distant, so this may be a read error. V gene TRBV5-5 combines with J gene TRBJ1-1; TRBD1 agrees at 9 bases. Germline-derived CDR1 and CDR2 are SGHKS and YYEKEE (reference sequence). The CDR3 has 14 amino acids. CDR3 sequence: CVSSSRQGDTEAFF. The DNA of the CDR3 is TGTGTCAGCAGCTCTAGACAGGGGGACACTGAAGCTTTCTTT.

This clonotype showed up many times. The rearrangement joins TRBV5-1 to TRBJ2-2, with D unresolved. V was cut by 1 base and J by 4 bases, with 14 bases left in between. Germline lookup yields CDR1 SGHRS and CDR2 YFSETQ. This CDR3 is 16 amino acids long. CDR3 DNA: TGCGCCAGCAGCTTGTTGCCCTCTACATCCACCGGGGAGCTGTTTTTT. Its translation is CASSLLPSTSTGELFF. The variable domain in full, with the rest retrieved from reference TRBV5-1 and TRBJ2-2, is KAGVTQTPRYLIKTRGQQVTLSCSPISGHRSVSWYQQTPGQGLQFLFEYFSETQRNKGNFPGRFSGRQFSNSRSEMNVSTLELGDSALYLCASSLLPSTSTGELFFGEGSRLTVL.

Turning to this clonotype: A junction boundary mismatches the germline segment, possibly from a read error. The rearrangement uses TRBV5-1 and TRBJ2-6; TRBD2 matches 7 bases. The CDR3 length is 16 residues. Germline-derived CDR1 and CDR2 are SGHRS and YFSETQ. CDR3 residues: CASSPSGRAGVNVLTF. In DNA form, the CDR3 reads TGCGCCAGCAGCCCCTCTGGGAGGGCTGGGGTCAACGTCCTGACTTTC. The variable domain in full, with the rest retrieved from reference TRBV5-1 and TRBJ2-6, is KAGVTQTPRYLIKTRGQQVTLSCSPISGHRSVSWYQQTPGQGLQFLFEYFSETQRNKGNFPGRFSGRQFSNSRSEMNVSTLELGDSALYLCASSPSGRAGVNVLTFGAGSRLTVL.

This chain joins TRBV24-1 and TRBJ2-2; 9 positions agree with TRBD1. Germline lookup yields CDR1 KGHDR and CDR2 SFDVKD. Germline trimming cut 3 bases from V and 1 base from J; bases unmatched to any gene: 5. This CDR3 contains 17 residues. DNA for the CDR3: TGTGCCACCAGTGATCCGCCGGGACAGGGGAACACCGGGGAGCTGTTTTTT. It codes for CATSDPPGQGNTGELFF.

This clonotype has only a few counts. In DNA form, the CDR3 reads TGCAGCGTTGTGTTACAGGGAAACACTGAAGCTTTCTTT. Translation: CSVVLQGNTEAFF. This rearrangement joins TRBV29-1 to TRBJ1-1; TRBD1 is a possible D gene (6 bases). The V end was cut by 4 bases, the J end by 2 bases, with 11 bases between. The CDR3 is 13 residues long. From germline, CDR1 is SQVTM and CDR2 ANQGSEA.

This clonotype was counted many times. The chain couples TRBV5-1 to TRBJ2-2, with TRBD2 as a possible D gene (5 bases). The V gene's germline CDR1 is SGHRS and CDR2 YFSETQ. The V end lost 4 bases, the J end lost 0 bases, and 7 bases lay between the germline ends. The CDR3 spans 14 residues. The CDR3 is CASSMGANTGELFF. The CDR3 nucleotides are TGCGCCAGCAGCATGGGAGCGAACACCGGGGAGCTGTTTTTT. Full variable domain (remainder filled in from reference TRBV5-1 and TRBJ2-2): KAGVTQTPRYLIKTRGQQVTLSCSPISGHRSVSWYQQTPGQGLQFLFEYFSETQRNKGNFPGRFSGRQFSNSRSEMNVSTLELGDSALYLCASSMGANTGELFFGEGSRLTVL.

The V call is TRBV7-9, the J call TRBJ2-7; D could derive from TRBD1 or TRBD2 (5 bases each). The CDR3 extends over 16 amino acids. CDR1 is SEHNR and CDR2 is FQNEAQ in the germline V gene (reference sequence). V lost 5 bases, J lost 3 bases, and 20 bases lay in between. In DNA form, the CDR3 reads TGTGCCAGCAGCCCGTCCCCCGGGACCGATTTCTACGAGCAGTACTTC. Its translation: CASSPSPGTDFYEQYF.

This clonotype was seen at least ten times. The chain has TRBV29-1 and TRBJ2-5; D remains unclear. V dropped 3 bases and J dropped 1 base, with 9 bases sitting between them. CDR3 length: 13 residues. Germline-derived CDR1 and CDR2 are SQVTM and ANQGSEA. The CDR3 sequence is CSVELRLQETQYF. The CDR3 DNA follows: TGCAGCGTTGAGCTCCGCCTCCAAGAGACCCAGTACTTC.

Details on this clonotype: A read error may explain this, as a much larger clone is one base away. The V gene is TRBV27, the J gene TRBJ2-7; possible D gene TRBD1, 6 bases. V shed 6 bases and J shed 6 bases, with 15 bases lying between them. Germline V gene sequence: CDR1 MNHEY, CDR2 SMNVEV (reference sequence). CDR3 size: 13 residues. DNA of the CDR3: TGTGCCAGCAGCCACACAGGGAACGGCGAGCAGTACTTC. Amino acid sequence: CASSHTGNGEQYF.

This clonotype was recorded at least ten times. The chain recombines TRBV29-1 with TRBJ2-5; D unclear. V dropped 3 bases and J dropped 5 bases, with 7 bases sitting between them. The CDR3 covers 11 residues. Germline V gene sequence: CDR1 SQVTM, CDR2 ANQGSEA. CDR3 sequence: CSVEETETQYF. The CDR3 DNA sequence: TGCAGCGTTGAGGAGACGGAGACCCAGTACTTC.

This clonotype was seen at least ten times. The V and J genes are TRBV20-1 and TRBJ2-4; D remains unclear. CDR3 length equals 13 residues. V gave up 0 bases and J gave up 2 bases, with 5 bases separating them. Germline loops: CDR1 DFQATT, CDR2 SNEGSKA (reference sequence). CDR3 in amino acids: CSARDPPKNIQYF. The DNA for the CDR3 is TGCAGTGCTAGAGATCCCCCCAAAAACATTCAGTACTTC.

This clonotype occurred a few times. The chain joins TRBV6-2 or TRBV6-3 to TRBJ1-5, with no clear D. Trimming left V 2 bases short and J 5 bases short, with 7 bases between. CDR1 is MNHEY and CDR2 is SVGEGT in the germline V gene. The CDR3 totals 13 residues. The CDR3 DNA reads as TGTGCCAGCAGTTACGAGTACGATCAGCCCCAGCATTTT. This translates into CASSYEYDQPQHF.

This clonotype came up many times. The chain is built from TRBV28 and TRBJ2-7; TRBD2 matches at 7 bases. The V and J ends lost 5 bases and 2 bases, in that order; junction bases with no gene match: 3. CDR1 is MDHEN and CDR2 is SYDVKM in the germline V gene. This CDR3 is built from 13 residues. The CDR3 DNA sequence: TGTGCCAGCAGTGCGGGAGAACCCTACGAGCAGTACTTC. It specifies CASSAGEPYEQYF.

Only a few counts were recorded for this clonotype. V usage is TRBV5-1 and J usage is TRBJ2-7, with 11 bases matching TRBD1. CDR1 is SGHRS and CDR2 is YFSETQ in the germline V gene. V was pared by 3 bases and J by 6 bases, with 5 bases of the junction left unmatched. This CDR3 spans 14 amino acids. CDR3 in amino acids: CASSWGQGVGEQYF. The DNA of the CDR3 is TGCGCCAGCAGCTGGGGACAGGGGGTCGGCGAGCAGTACTTC.

This clonotype has a handful of counts. The rearrangement joins TRBV27 to TRBJ2-7, with D possibly matching TRBD2 (5 bases). Between the trimmed V and J ends, which lost 4 bases and 5 bases, there was a span of 15 bases. CDR1 and CDR2 from the germline V gene are MNHEY and SMNVEV (reference sequence). The CDR3 is 14 residues long. The CDR3 region has the DNA TGTGCCAGCAGTTCTTACGGGGTTCGCAACGAGCAGTACTTC. As protein: CASSSYGVRNEQYF.

The V and J genes are TRBV10-3 and TRBJ2-7; TRBD1 might be the D (6 bases). CDR1 and CDR2 (germline): ENHRY, SYGVKD. Trimming shortened V by 6 bases and J by 5 bases, and 11 bases separated the two germline ends. The CDR3 consists of 12 residues. CDR3 amino acids: CAISTGFHEQYF. The CDR3 DNA reads TGTGCCATCAGCACAGGGTTCCACGAGCAGTACTTC.

This clonotype was found a few times. CDR3 sequence reads: CASSQQDSSYEQYF. Written as DNA, the CDR3 is TGTGCCAGCAGCCAACAGGACAGTTCCTACGAGCAGTACTTC. This rearrangement joins TRBV3-1 to TRBJ2-7, with D maybe TRBD1 (6 bases). With 2 bases removed from V and 1 base from J, the gap between germline ends came to 9 bases. Germline CDR1 and CDR2: LGHDT and YNNKEL (reference sequence). The CDR3 contains 14 residues.

This clonotype was picked up a small number of times. The rearrangement uses TRBV24-1 and TRBJ2-3; D is possibly TRBD2 (5 bases). Between the trimmed V and J ends, which lost 5 bases and 2 bases, there was a span of 16 bases. This CDR3 is 16 amino acids long. Germline loops: CDR1 KGHDR, CDR2 SFDVKD. This chain's CDR3 is CATSAYGVENTDTQYF. As DNA, the CDR3 is TGTGCCACCAGTGCATACGGGGTGGAAAACACAGATACGCAGTATTTT.

This clonotype was observed at least ten times. The CDR3 spells CSARDLLAGINEQFF. In nucleotides, the CDR3 is TGCAGTGCTAGAGATTTACTAGCGGGAATCAATGAGCAGTTCTTC. The rearrangement links TRBV20-1 to TRBJ2-1; 10 bases are a match to TRBD2. The ends lost 0 bases at V and 6 bases at J; junction bases unmatched: 5. In germline, CDR1 is DFQATT, CDR2 SNEGSKA (reference sequence). This CDR3 spans 15 amino acids.